The 19 T cell receptor beta chains in this list originate from one sample, sequenced in a study of control samples from healthy donors and cancer patients. The table came from immunoSEQ multiplex PCR; TCRdb's copy has only in-frame clones and leaves some out. The sample lists about 7,400 clones; about four fifths were seen once. Material for sequencing was PBMCs. These receptors were obtained from a man aged 65-85 years with lung cancer.

The rearrangement links TRBV14 to TRBJ1-4, with D possibly being TRBD1 (6 bases). The germline V gene has CDR1 SGHDN and CDR2 FVKESK. This CDR3 is built from 17 residues. The V gene lost 0 bases and the J gene lost 7 bases, with 18 bases spanning the gap. The CDR3 nucleotides are TGTGCCAGCAGCCAAGATAAGTCACAGGGAGGAAGTGAAAAACTGTTTTTT. Its protein product is CASSQDKSQGGSEKLFF.

The chain uses TRBV5-1 and TRBJ2-1, with D possibly being TRBD2 (6 bases). The germline gives CDR1 SGHRS, CDR2 YFSETQ. V was shortened by 0 bases and J by 2 bases, with 15 bases between the two germline ends. The CDR3 is 17 residues long. This CDR3 reads CASSLVTGVGTYNEQFF. CDR3 coding DNA: TGCGCCAGCAGCTTGGTTACGGGAGTGGGAACCTACAATGAGCAGTTCTTC.

The V call is TRBV9, the J call TRBJ1-4; D unresolved. The CDR3 is 16 amino acids. V lost 0 bases, J lost 0 bases, and 9 bases lay in between. From germline, CDR1 is SGDLS and CDR2 YYNGEE. CDR3 sequence reads: CASSVGWVATNEKLFF. CDR3 in DNA: TGTGCCAGCAGCGTAGGCTGGGTTGCAACTAATGAAAAACTGTTTTTT.

This clone has just a few counts. The J gene is TRBJ2-1, the V gene TRBV9; 14 bases are a match to TRBD2. V shed 4 bases, J shed 4 bases, and the junction held 4 bases outside the gene matches. The CDR3 has 16 residues. The germline CDR1 and CDR2 sequences are SGDLS and YYNGEE. The CDR3: CASSRGTSGSYNEQFF. The CDR3 nucleotides are TGTGCCAGCAGCAGAGGGACTAGCGGGAGTTACAATGAGCAGTTCTTC.

The gene calls are TRBV2 and TRBJ1-2, with TRBD1 identical over 8 bases. The CDR3 is 15 amino acids. CDR1 is SNHLY, CDR2 FYNNEI, per germline. J was trimmed by 4 bases and V by 4 bases; bases with no gene match: 8. For the CDR3, the DNA is TGTGCCAGCAGTGTGAAACAGGGGGTCCCCTATGGCTACACCTTC. It codes for CASSVKQGVPYGYTF.

The chain recombines TRBV3-1 (or the pseudogene TRBV3-2) with TRBJ1-2; TRBD1 agrees at 7 bases. V gave up 4 bases and J gave up 7 bases; unmatched junction bases: 6. The CDR3 is made up of 13 amino acids. Germline V lookup: CDR1 LGHDT, CDR2 YNNKEL (reference sequence). CDR3 coding DNA: TGTGCCAGCAGCCCGCAGGGGGGTTTTGGCTACACCTTC. Translated: CASSPQGGFGYTF.

The chain is built from TRBV9 and TRBJ2-3, with D perhaps matching TRBD1 (6 bases). CDR1 is SGDLS, CDR2 YYNGEE, per germline. Trimming cost V 3 bases and J 0 bases, with 11 bases left between them. The CDR3 is 15 amino acids. CDR3 loop: CASSAGVQSTDTQYF. In DNA form, the CDR3 reads TGTGCCAGCAGCGCAGGGGTACAGAGCACAGATACGCAGTATTTT.

This clone was seen a few times. The chain combines TRBV28 with TRBJ2-5, with D maybe TRBD1 (6 bases). Germline CDR1 and CDR2: MDHEN and SYDVKM. V dropped 11 bases and J dropped 5 bases, with 18 bases sitting between them. The CDR3 runs to 13 residues. This CDR3 is CAGTKQGSETQYF. CDR3 bases: TGTGCCGGAACCAAACAGGGTTCCGAGACCCAGTACTTC.

The V gene is TRBV7-6, the J gene TRBJ1-1; D unclear. V shed 5 bases and J shed 1 base, with 17 bases lying between them. CDR1 SGHVS and CDR2 FNYEAQ come from the germline V gene. This CDR3 is 16 amino acids long. The CDR3 DNA follows: TGTGCCAGCAGCGAGTACCGGGCCTCGGGGAACACTGAAGCTTTCTTT. Translated: CASSEYRASGNTEAFF.

This sequence joins TRBV5-1 and TRBJ1-2, with D uncertain. V was pared by 4 bases and J by 5 bases, with 15 bases between. This CDR3 has 14 amino acids. Germline CDR1 and CDR2: SGHRS and YFSETQ. CDR3 sequence (DNA): TGCGCCAGCAGCCGGGAAGAGGACTCTTATGGCTACACCTTC. Protein sequence: CASSREEDSYGYTF. The full variable domain, its missing parts supplied by reference TRBV5-1 and TRBJ1-2, is KAGVTQTPRYLIKTRGQQVTLSCSPISGHRSVSWYQQTPGQGLQFLFEYFSETQRNKGNFPGRFSGRQFSNSRSEMNVSTLELGDSALYLCASSREEDSYGYTFGSGTRLTVV.

The rearrangement links TRBV5-1 to TRBJ2-1; D possibly corresponds to TRBD2 (6 bases). CDR1 and CDR2 from the germline V gene are SGHRS and YFSETQ. V gave up 0 bases and J gave up 4 bases, with 11 bases separating them. CDR3 length equals 15 residues. The CDR3 DNA sequence: TGCGCCAGCAGCTTGGGCGGGACTGAGTACAATGAGCAGTTCTTC. It yields the protein CASSLGGTEYNEQFF.

V is TRBV7-9 and J is TRBJ2-5; D unclear. V lost 2 bases and J 10 bases, leaving 11 bases between the germline ends. The CDR3 is 12 amino acids. Germline V gene sequence: CDR1 SEHNR, CDR2 FQNEAQ (reference sequence). The CDR3 DNA reads as TGTGCCAGCAGCTTATTTTCGACCGACCAGTACTTC. Translation: CASSLFSTDQYF.

V usage is TRBV20-1 and J usage is TRBJ1-1; no clear D. Trimming cost V 3 bases and J 1 base, with 18 bases left between them. CDR1 DFQATT and CDR2 SNEGSKA come from the germline V gene (reference sequence). The CDR3 covers 16 residues. The CDR3 loop is CSASWAGQPANTEAFF. DNA of the CDR3: TGCAGTGCTAGTTGGGCGGGTCAACCCGCGAACACTGAAGCTTTCTTT.

By sample fraction, this clone is medium-sized. CDR3 in amino acids: CASSLVGQGSTEAFF. Here the CDR3 DNA reads TGTGCCAGCAGCTTAGTTGGACAGGGGTCCACTGAAGCTTTCTTT. The chain has TRBV7-9 and TRBJ1-1, with TRBD1 identical over 9 bases. V shed 1 base and J 4 bases; nucleotides not matched to a gene: 4. This CDR3 comprises 15 residues. Looked up from germline, CDR1 is SEHNR and CDR2 is FQNEAQ (reference sequence).

The chain combines TRBV7-2 with TRBJ1-6; D ambiguous. The CDR3 has 15 residues. Germline V gene sequence: CDR1 SGHTA, CDR2 FQGNSA. The V end lost 5 bases, the J end lost 5 bases, and 13 bases lay between the germline ends. CDR3 residues: CASSPAMNNNSPLHF. In DNA form, the CDR3 reads TGTGCCAGCAGCCCAGCTATGAATAATAATTCACCCCTCCACTTT.

The chain uses TRBV27 and TRBJ2-7; TRBD1 is a possible D gene (6 bases). Looked up from germline, CDR1 is MNHEY and CDR2 is SMNVEV (reference sequence). The CDR3 has 17 amino acids. Deletions cut 6 bases from V and 5 bases from J, with 26 bases between. The CDR3 DNA sequence: TGTGCCAGCAGGAGAAGTGGCCAGGGGTTGGGGTACGACGAGCAGTACTTC. It codes for CASRRSGQGLGYDEQYF.

J is TRBJ2-1 and V is TRBV5-4; 9 nucleotides match TRBD2. CDR3 length: 13 residues. Germline V gene data show CDR1 as SGHNT and CDR2 as YYREEE (reference sequence). Trimming removed 4 bases from V and 10 bases from J; junction bases left unmatched: 6. The CDR3: CASSEGLAREQFF. CDR3 DNA sequence: TGTGCCAGCAGCGAGGGACTAGCTAGAGAGCAGTTCTTC.

This chain links TRBV2 with TRBJ2-1, with D uncertain. V lost 4 bases, J lost 4 bases, and 17 bases lay in between. The germline V gene encodes CDR1 SNHLY and CDR2 FYNNEI. This CDR3 region has 16 residues. The CDR3 region is CASSGDTPIHYNEQFF. The CDR3, as DNA: TGTGCCAGCAGTGGGGATACCCCCATCCATTACAATGAGCAGTTCTTC.

V gene TRBV11-2 combines with J gene TRBJ2-5, with 8 positions matching TRBD1. V was pared by 6 bases and J by 1 base, with 4 bases of the junction left unmatched. The CDR3 has 14 residues. Germline CDR1 and CDR2: SGHAT and FQNNGV. The CDR3 loop is CASSPGTGQETQYF. CDR3 in DNA: TGTGCCAGCAGTCCCGGGACAGGCCAAGAGACCCAGTACTTC.